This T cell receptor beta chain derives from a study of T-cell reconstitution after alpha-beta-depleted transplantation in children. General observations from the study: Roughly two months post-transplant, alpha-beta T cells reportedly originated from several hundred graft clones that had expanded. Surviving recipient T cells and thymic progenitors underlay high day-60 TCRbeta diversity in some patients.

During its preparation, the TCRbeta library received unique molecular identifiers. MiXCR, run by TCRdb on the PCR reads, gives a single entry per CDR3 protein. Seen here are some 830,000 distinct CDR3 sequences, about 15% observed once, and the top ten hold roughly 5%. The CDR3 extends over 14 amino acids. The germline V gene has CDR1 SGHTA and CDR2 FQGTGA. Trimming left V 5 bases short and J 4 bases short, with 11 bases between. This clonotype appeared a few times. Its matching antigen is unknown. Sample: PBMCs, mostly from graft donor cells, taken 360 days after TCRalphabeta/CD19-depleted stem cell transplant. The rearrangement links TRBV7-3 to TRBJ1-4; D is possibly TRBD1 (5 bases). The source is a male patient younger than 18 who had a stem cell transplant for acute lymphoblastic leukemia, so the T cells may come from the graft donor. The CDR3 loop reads CASSPQGSNEKLFF. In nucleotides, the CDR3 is TGTGCCAGCAGCCCCCAGGGAAGTAATGAAAAACTGTTTTTT.